Shown below are 15 T cell receptor beta chains from a single sample sequenced in a study of monozygotic twins with inflammatory bowel disease. TCRdb processed the 5' RACE reads again and assigns one entry to each CDR3 protein, with no DNA. The repertoire shows roughly 160,000 distinct CDR3 sequences; the top ten hold roughly 2.3%. Sequences were obtained from blood. The receptors were gathered from a human donor with ulcerative colitis or Crohn's disease, or a healthy co-twin of an affected twin (not recorded which).

This chain connects TRBV27 to TRBJ1-4; checking the TCRdb D call of TRBD1 is not possible without DNA. This CDR3 is 15 amino acids long. Germline V gene data show CDR1 as MNHEY and CDR2 as SMNVEV (reference sequence). CDR3 in amino acids: CASSQGQGGDEKLFF.

The CDR3: CASSQVNSGGIYEQYF. The chain couples TRBV4-3 to TRBJ2-7; TCRdb outputs TRBD1, but without DNA this stays unchecked. The CDR3 consists of 16 residues. CDR1 is LGHNA, CDR2 YSLEER, per germline.

J is TRBJ2-1 and V is TRBV4-3. This CDR3 contains 16 residues. The V gene's germline CDR1 is LGHNA and CDR2 YSLEER. The CDR3 reads CASSQDTGGSYNEQFF.

The chain recombines TRBV3-1 with TRBJ2-5; as DNA is missing, the TRBD2 call by TCRdb cannot be tested. The germline V gene has CDR1 LGHDT and CDR2 YNNKEL (reference sequence). The CDR3 spans 15 residues. This CDR3 is CASSSTGESRETQYF.

J is TRBJ1-2 and V is TRBV7-3. CDR1 SGHTA and CDR2 FQGTGA come from the germline V gene. The CDR3 has 14 residues. The CDR3 here is CASSSSRLDYGYTF.

The rearrangement uses TRBV12-3 or TRBV12-4 and TRBJ1-1; TCRdb's D call, TRBD1, is unchecked because there is no DNA. The CDR3 consists of 13 residues. The CDR3 protein is CASSIRQGAEAFF.

The chain employs TRBV7-2 and TRBJ2-3; TCRdb gives TRBD1 as the D gene, but with no DNA this cannot be confirmed. Germline CDR1 SGHTA, CDR2 FQGNSA. This CDR3 has 15 residues. This CDR3 reads CASSWIGQVTDTQYF.

V gene TRBV5-1 combines with J gene TRBJ2-3; TCRdb gives TRBD2 as the D gene, but with no DNA this cannot be confirmed. Looked up from germline, CDR1 is SGHRS and CDR2 is YFSETQ. This CDR3 spans 17 amino acids. Here the CDR3 reads CASSLELAGVGTDTQYF.

The CDR3 sequence is CASSSSARTDTQYF. This chain joins TRBV7-9 and TRBJ2-3. The CDR3 contains 14 residues. Germline CDR1 and CDR2: SEHNR and FQNEAQ (reference sequence).

V is TRBV20-1 and J is TRBJ1-2; TCRdb returns TRBD1, unconfirmable since there is no DNA. The CDR3 is 13 residues long. Germline lookup yields CDR1 DFQATT and CDR2 SNEGSKA (reference sequence). The CDR3 loop reads CSPLDRRTYGYTF.

The chain links TRBV7-2 to TRBJ2-2; there is no DNA to check the TCRdb D call of TRBD1. This CDR3 spans 14 amino acids. Germline V gene lookup returns CDR1 SGHTA and CDR2 FQGNSA. CDR3 residues: CASSLVGGTGELFF.

The J gene is TRBJ2-3, the V gene TRBV9; there is no DNA to check the TCRdb D call of TRBD1. CDR3 length: 18 amino acids. The germline gives CDR1 SGDLS, CDR2 YYNGEE. CDR3 residues: CASSVGPPDRGRTDTQYF.

The J gene is TRBJ1-2, the V gene TRBV5-4; the TRBD1 assignment by TCRdb is unverifiable without DNA. CDR1 is SGHNT, CDR2 YYREEE, per germline (reference sequence). The CDR3 is 14 amino acids. CDR3 region: CASSQTQGAYGYTF.

The chain is built from TRBV5-1 and TRBJ1-4; the TRBD1 assignment by TCRdb is unverifiable without DNA. Germline V gene lookup returns CDR1 SGHRS and CDR2 YFSETQ. CDR3 size: 19 residues. The CDR3 spells CASSLTDSYRVPTNEKLFF.

The V gene is TRBV7-3, the J gene TRBJ2-7; TCRdb gives TRBD1 as the D gene, but with no DNA this cannot be confirmed. Germline CDR1 is SGHTA and CDR2 is FQGTGA. This CDR3 contains 20 residues. The chain's CDR3 is CASSQGALFSGTLHSYEQYF.